These 29 T cell receptor beta chains came from one sample sequenced in a study of cytomegalovirus exposure and HLA in healthy donors. In the PCR, 60 Vbeta and 13 Jbeta primers were used. Assay used: immunoSEQ multiplex PCR; TCRdb lists only in-frame clones, some missing. Here the sample spans roughly 100,000 clones, 65% to 80% being singletons. The sample consisted of PBMCs. These receptors came from a male donor in good health and CMV-seronegative.

The rearrangement joins TRBV7-9 to TRBJ2-7, with 8 bases that match TRBD1. Germline CDR1 reads SEHNR; CDR2 reads FQNEAQ (reference sequence). The CDR3 loop spans 12 amino acids. Trimming at V came to 6 bases and at J to 6 bases, leaving 4 bases not matched to a gene. DNA for the CDR3: TGTGCCAGCAGTAACACAGGGGGCGAGCAGTACTTC. Its protein product is CASSNTGGEQYF.

The V gene is TRBV2, the J gene TRBJ2-7, with 9 bases lining up with TRBD2. Trimming at V came to 7 bases and at J to 4 bases, leaving 5 bases not matched to a gene. The CDR3 totals 13 residues. Germline V gene sequence: CDR1 SNHLY, CDR2 FYNNEI. In DNA form, the CDR3 reads TGTGCCAGCATTCGACTAGCGGAGTACGAGCAGTACTTC. Protein sequence: CASIRLAEYEQYF.

In this sample, this clone turned up once. The rearrangement links TRBV27 to TRBJ2-7; maybe TRBD1 (6 bases). CDR3 length equals 13 residues. Germline V gene data show CDR1 as MNHEY and CDR2 as SMNVEV (reference sequence). V was trimmed by 5 bases and J by 3 bases, leaving 11 bases between them. The CDR3: CASSPTGDYEQYF. DNA for the CDR3: TGTGCCAGCAGTCCGACAGGAGACTACGAGCAGTACTTC.

The rearrangement links TRBV28 to TRBJ1-5; D is ambiguous. Trimming took 5 bases from V and 5 from J, leaving 7 bases between them. Germline assignment: CDR1 MDHEN and CDR2 SYDVKM. This CDR3 has 12 residues. The CDR3 is CASSVRDQPQHF. CDR3 nucleotides: TGTGCCAGCAGTGTGCGGGATCAGCCCCAGCATTTT.

This clone was recorded only once. The junction departs from the called germline gene at one end, perhaps through a read error. This chain connects TRBV29-1 to TRBJ2-1; D not certain. Germline-derived CDR1 and CDR2 are SQVTM and ANQGSEA. CDR3 length equals 16 residues. The CDR3 DNA is TGCGGCGTTGAATCCGGGTCTTACTCCCCCTACAATGAGCAGTTCTTC. Translated, it gives CGVESGSYSPYNEQFF.

The chain recombines TRBV7-2 with TRBJ2-5; 8 positions agree with TRBD2. The assigned J gene may be wrong: the sequence end matches TRBJ2-7 better. Germline lookup yields CDR1 SGHTA and CDR2 FQGNSA. This CDR3 is 15 amino acids long. In DNA, the CDR3 is TGTGCCAGCAGCCCGAGCGGGAGCGGTTCCTACGAGCAGTACTTC. The encoded protein is CASSPSGSGSYEQYF.

Remarks on this clone: The sample has other DNA sequences that encode this CDR3 too. The CDR3 sequence is CAWSATGANTEAFF. CDR3 sequence (DNA): TGTGCCTGGAGTGCGACAGGGGCGAACACTGAAGCTTTCTTT. This chain links TRBV30 with TRBJ1-1; 8 bases are a match to TRBD1. From germline, CDR1 is GTSNPN and CDR2 SVGIG (reference sequence). J gave up 1 base and V 1 base, and 2 bases lay outside the gene matches. This CDR3 is 14 amino acids long.

The chain combines TRBV7-3 with TRBJ2-1, with TRBD1 as a possible D gene (6 bases). V lost 6 bases to trimming and J lost 0 bases, with 15 bases between them. Germline CDR1 SGHTA, CDR2 FQGTGA. This CDR3 comprises 16 residues. The CDR3 here is CASRPSRDNSYNEQFF. The CDR3 DNA sequence: TGTGCCAGCAGGCCATCCAGGGACAACTCCTACAATGAGCAGTTCTTC.

The chain couples TRBV11-3 to TRBJ1-1, with D maybe TRBD1 (5 bases). Germline CDR1 and CDR2: SGHNT and YENEEA. V was trimmed by 5 bases and J by 5 bases, leaving 18 bases between them. The CDR3 covers 15 residues. In DNA form, the CDR3 reads TGTGCCAGCAGCCCCCCTCGTCCCGGGGGAACTGAAGCTTTCTTT. Protein sequence: CASSPPRPGGTEAFF.

The V and J genes are TRBV5-1 and TRBJ2-7; TRBD2 aligns across 10 bases. With 3 bases clipped from V and 0 bases from J, the junction kept 3 bases outside the gene matches. The CDR3 has 15 residues. Germline-derived CDR1 and CDR2 are SGHRS and YFSETQ. The CDR3: CASSSGLALSYEQYF. CDR3 bases: TGCGCCAGCAGCTCGGGACTAGCGCTCTCCTACGAGCAGTACTTC.

This chain uses TRBV5-1 with TRBJ2-1; 11 nucleotides agree with TRBD2. The V gene's germline CDR1 is SGHRS and CDR2 YFSETQ. This CDR3 has 22 residues. V shed 3 bases and J 2 bases; nucleotides not matched to a gene: 22. The CDR3 is CASSSPPPVAGGKGRPYNEQFF. The DNA of the CDR3 is TGCGCCAGCAGCTCCCCCCCACCTGTAGCGGGAGGGAAAGGTCGCCCCTACAATGAGCAGTTCTTC.

V gene TRBV18 combines with J gene TRBJ2-3; 9 bases agree with TRBD1. Germline V gene sequence: CDR1 KGHSH, CDR2 LQKENI. J gave up 4 bases and V 2 bases, and 4 bases lay outside the gene matches. The CDR3 totals 15 residues. CDR3 residues: CASSPGQGIADTQYF. DNA for the CDR3: TGTGCCAGCTCACCAGGACAGGGGATCGCAGATACGCAGTATTTT.

The rearrangement links TRBV7-6 to TRBJ1-2; the match to TRBD1 covers 10 bases. This CDR3 spans 19 amino acids. Germline V CDR1 and CDR2: SGHVS, FNYEAQ. J was trimmed by 0 bases and V by 6 bases; bases with no gene match: 16. The CDR3 loop is CASSIETGTGAPPNYGYTF. CDR3 DNA: TGTGCCAGCAGTATTGAGACCGGGACAGGGGCCCCTCCTAACTATGGCTACACCTTC. Combining the CDR3 with reference TRBV7-6 and TRBJ1-2 gives the whole variable domain GAGVSQSPRYKVTKRGQDVALRCDPISGHVSLYWYRQALGQGPEFLTYFNYEAQQDKSGLPNDRFSAERPEGSISTLTIQRTEQRDSAMYRCASSIETGTGAPPNYGYTFGSGTRLTVV.

The V call is TRBV5-4, the J call TRBJ2-5, with TRBD2 matching over 10 bases. This CDR3 is 16 amino acids long. From germline, CDR1 is SGHNT and CDR2 YYREEE (reference sequence). Unmatched junction bases numbered 8, after V lost 1 base and J lost 5 bases. The CDR3 bases are TGTGCCAGCAGCTTGAGAAGCGGGAGGGCCTCGGAGACCCAGTACTTC. As protein: CASSLRSGRASETQYF.

This chain links TRBV30 with TRBJ2-3, with 12 nucleotides matching TRBD1. The V and J ends lost 3 bases and 4 bases, in that order; junction bases with no gene match: 5. Germline V CDR1 and CDR2: GTSNPN, SVGIG (reference sequence). The CDR3 runs 15 residues. This CDR3 reads CAWSPGQGASDTQYF. The CDR3 nucleotides read TGTGCCTGGAGCCCGGGACAGGGGGCATCAGATACGCAGTATTTT.

Turning to this clone: This sample also contains other DNA sequences that code for the same CDR3. The chain couples TRBV27 to TRBJ2-2; D is perhaps TRBD2 (5 bases). The length of the CDR3 is 15 residues. V dropped 5 bases and J dropped 2 bases, with 12 bases sitting between them. From germline, CDR1 is MNHEY and CDR2 SMNVEV (reference sequence). CDR3 nucleotide sequence: TGTGCCAGCAGTCTCCTGGGGAGTAACACCGGGGAGCTGTTTTTT. Its protein is CASSLLGSNTGELFF.

V gene TRBV5-1 combines with J gene TRBJ2-5; possible D gene TRBD1, 6 bases. Per the germline V gene, CDR1 is SGHRS and CDR2 is YFSETQ. The germline V and J ends were trimmed by 4 bases and 2 bases, with 15 bases remaining between them. This CDR3 contains 15 residues. CDR3 DNA sequence: TGCGCCAGCAGCCCCGGACAGCCCTCTCAAGAGACCCAGTACTTC. It codes for CASSPGQPSQETQYF.

This chain links TRBV5-6 with TRBJ1-2; D not certain. The CDR3 totals 12 residues. Deletions cut 0 bases from V and 5 bases from J, with 5 bases between. Looked up from germline, CDR1 is SGHDT and CDR2 is YYEEEE. The CDR3 nucleotides read TGTGCCAGCAGCTTGGCCCAGTATGGCTACACCTTC. This gives the protein CASSLAQYGYTF.

The rearrangement links TRBV29-1 to TRBJ1-2; a weak D match, TRBD1 (5 bases). CDR3 length: 11 amino acids. Germline V gene data show CDR1 as SQVTM and CDR2 as ANQGSEA. With 4 bases removed from V and 5 bases from J, the gap between germline ends came to 8 bases. The chain's CDR3 is CSVGTRYGYTF. CDR3 bases: TGCAGCGTTGGGACAAGGTATGGCTACACCTTC.

This clone was seen a handful of times. This CDR3 reads CASSEWGRSNEQFF. Written as DNA, the CDR3 is TGTGCCAGCAGTGAATGGGGCCGCAGCAATGAGCAGTTCTTC. This chain connects TRBV6-1 to TRBJ2-1, with D perhaps TRBD1 (5 bases). CDR1 is MNHNS, CDR2 SASEGT, per germline. V was trimmed by 2 bases and J by 6 bases, leaving 11 bases between them. The length of the CDR3 is 14 residues.

The chain carries TRBV2 and TRBJ2-1, with TRBD1 matching 7 bases. This CDR3 has 16 amino acids. The germline CDR1 and CDR2 sequences are SNHLY and FYNNEI. After removal of 5 bases from V and 3 bases from J, the junction contained 10 bases not matched to a gene. CDR3 in amino acids: CASSPRNRGDYNEQFF. CDR3 DNA sequence: TGTGCCAGCAGTCCTCGGAACAGGGGCGACTACAATGAGCAGTTCTTC. The whole variable domain, filled in from reference TRBV2 and TRBJ2-1, reads EPEVTQTPSHQVTQMGQEVILRCVPISNHLYFYWYRQILGQKVEFLVSFYNNEISEKSEIFDDQFSVERPDGSNFTLKIRSTKLEDSAMYFCASSPRNRGDYNEQFFGPGTRLTVL.

The chain is built from TRBV11-3 and TRBJ2-2, with 9 bases aligning to TRBD1. The CDR3 is 15 residues long. CDR1 is SGHNT and CDR2 is YENEEA in the germline V gene. V dropped 1 base and J dropped 3; count of bases not matched to a gene: 0. The CDR3 loop is CASSLGQGDTGELFF. The CDR3 bases are TGTGCCAGCAGCTTAGGACAGGGGGACACCGGGGAGCTGTTTTTT. Full variable domain (remainder filled in from reference TRBV11-3 and TRBJ2-2): EAGVVQSPRYKIIEKKQPVAFWCNPISGHNTLYWYLQNLGQGPELLIRYENEEAVDDSQLPKDRFSAERLKGVDSTLKIQPAELGDSAVYLCASSLGQGDTGELFFGEGSRLTVL.

This clone occurred a few times. This chain joins TRBV6-6 and TRBJ2-7; 10 bases agree with TRBD1. Per the germline V gene, CDR1 is MNHNY and CDR2 is SVGAGI (reference sequence). This CDR3 is built from 15 residues. With V trimmed by 2 bases and J by 3 bases, 4 bases remained unmatched. CDR3 bases: TGTGCCAGCAGTTACCCGGGACAGGGGAACTACGAGCAGTACTTC. Encoded protein: CASSYPGQGNYEQYF.

This clone turned up a few times. V and J are TRBV5-6 and TRBJ2-1; D is undetermined. This CDR3 is built from 13 residues. V was shortened by 0 bases and J by 5 bases, with 6 bases between the two germline ends. The germline gives CDR1 SGHDT, CDR2 YYEEEE. The CDR3 loop reads CASSLVPDNEQFF. The CDR3 DNA reads as TGTGCCAGCAGCTTGGTACCGGACAATGAGCAGTTCTTC.

The V gene is TRBV6-5, the J gene TRBJ2-1, with D perhaps TRBD2 (6 bases). Germline V gives CDR1 MNHEY, CDR2 SVGAGI. CDR3 size: 15 residues. The ends were cut back, 7 bases at V and 8 bases at J, with 21 bases in the middle. Here the CDR3 reads CASTKRRDPRDEQFF. In DNA form, the CDR3 reads TGTGCCAGCACCAAAAGGCGGGACCCCAGGGATGAGCAGTTCTTC.

The chain is built from TRBV27 and TRBJ2-7, with D possibly TRBD1 on 6 matching bases. With 6 bases removed from V and 6 bases from J, the gap between germline ends came to 12 bases. Looked up from germline, CDR1 is MNHEY and CDR2 is SMNVEV (reference sequence). The CDR3 sequence is 12 residues long. Here the CDR3 reads CASRGTGTEQYF. The CDR3 region has the DNA TGTGCCAGCAGAGGAACAGGGACCGAGCAGTACTTC.

The CDR3 reads CASSVFTGGAESYEQYF. The CDR3 nucleotides read TGTGCCAGCAGTGTATTCACAGGTGGCGCCGAATCCTACGAGCAGTACTTC. The V gene is TRBV27, the J gene TRBJ2-7; possible D gene TRBD1, 5 bases. V shed 5 bases and J shed 1 base, with 21 bases lying between them. CDR3 length equals 17 residues. The germline gives CDR1 MNHEY, CDR2 SMNVEV (reference sequence).

The J gene is TRBJ1-5, the V gene TRBV11-2; D may be TRBD1 (6 bases). CDR1 SGHAT and CDR2 FQNNGV come from the germline V gene. V shed 0 bases and J shed 0 bases, with 12 bases lying between them. The CDR3 runs 17 residues. Written as DNA, the CDR3 is TGTGCCAGCAGCTTAGATAGACAGGCCGATAGCAATCAGCCCCAGCATTTT. It encodes CASSLDRQADSNQPQHF.

The chain recombines TRBV11-1 with TRBJ2-7; 11 bases map to TRBD2. Trimming took 5 bases from V and 5 from J; bases not matched to a gene: 8. The germline V gene has CDR1 SGHAT and CDR2 FQDESV (reference sequence). The CDR3 loop spans 15 amino acids. The CDR3 reads CASSPGASGRNEQYF. The DNA of the CDR3 is TGTGCCAGCAGCCCTGGGGCTAGCGGGAGGAACGAGCAGTACTTC.